This T cell receptor (beta chain) was identified in a study of CD8 T cells in Susac syndrome. Trimming removed 0 bases at V and 6 bases at J, with 9 bases between. Germline V lookup: CDR1 MNHEY, CDR2 SMNVEV (reference sequence). The CDR3 is made up of 14 amino acids. Blood CD8+ and CD4+ T cells underwent high-throughput TCR beta sequencing. The patients who served as multiple sclerosis controls were treatment-naive and had stable or active relapsing-remitting disease that fulfilled the revised McDonald criteria. Purification of the CD8+ and CD4+ T cells relied on negative isolation, and TEMRA cells underwent FACS enrichment. RNA amounts of about 0.5 to 1 ug underwent reverse transcription with random hexamers. It was immunoSEQ multiplex PCR that amplified TCR beta CDR3 across 54 Vbeta and 13 Jbeta. MiXCR, run by TCRdb on the immunoSEQ multiplex PCR reads, gives a single entry per CDR3 protein. The data show roughly 400,000 distinct CDR3 sequences, approximately 85% seen once.

The material sequenced was CD8+ T cells from PBMCs. The source is a human donor with multiple sclerosis. The chain couples TRBV27 to TRBJ2-1; D gene unclear. The CDR3 loop is CASSLSIIGNEQFF. The CDR3 DNA reads TGTGCCAGCAGTTTATCGATAATCGGCAATGAGCAGTTCTTC.